The subject of this entry is one T cell receptor beta chain. This record comes from a study of blood T cell repertoires in COVID-19. About the research overall: The United States, Italy and Spain supplied acute and convalescent COVID-19 samples.

Some clones are missing from TCRdb's copy, which holds only in-frame ones; the method was immunoSEQ multiplex PCR. The data contain approximately 500,000 clones, 70% to 90% of them singletons. V was shortened by 7 bases and J by 5 bases, with 16 bases between the two germline ends. Per the germline V gene, CDR1 is SGDLS and CDR2 is YYNGEE. The CDR3 is 14 residues long. The sample consisted of peripheral blood. The TCR was taken from a human donor in a cohort sampled during active COVID-19. This chain joins TRBV9 and TRBJ2-1; a possible D gene is TRBD1 (5 bases). CDR3 bases: TGTGCCAGCGGGCCGGGCAGGGCTGACAATGAGCAGTTCTTC. Translation: CASGPGRADNEQFF.